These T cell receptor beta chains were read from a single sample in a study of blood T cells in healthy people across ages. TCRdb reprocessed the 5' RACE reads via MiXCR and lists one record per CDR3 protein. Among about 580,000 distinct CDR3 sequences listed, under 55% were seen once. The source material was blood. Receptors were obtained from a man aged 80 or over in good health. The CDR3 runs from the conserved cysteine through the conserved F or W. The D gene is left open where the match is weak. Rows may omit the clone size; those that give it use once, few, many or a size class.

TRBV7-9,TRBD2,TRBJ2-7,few,TGTGCCAGCAGCGGGGGGGATTCTAGCGAGCAGTACTTC,CASSGGDSSEQYF
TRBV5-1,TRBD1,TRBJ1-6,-,TGCGCCAGCAGCACCCCACAGGGGGAGAATTCACCCCCCCACTTT,CASSTPQGENSPPHF
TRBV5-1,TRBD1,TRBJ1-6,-,TGCGCCAACAGGGGGAGGATATGGGATTCACCCCTCCACTTT,CANRGRIWDSPLHF
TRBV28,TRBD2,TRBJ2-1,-,TGTGCCAGCCGGGTAGCGGGTGAGAAACACAATGAGCAGTTCTTC,CASRVAGEKHNEQFF
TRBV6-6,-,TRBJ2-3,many,TGTGCCAGCAGCTGGAATAAGGGAGCCTGGGTTACGCAGTATTTT,CASSWNKGAWVTQYF
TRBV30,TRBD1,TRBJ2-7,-,TGTGCCTGGAACCTCCGGGACAGGGCTCCCATGGGGCAGTACTTC,CAWNLRDRAPMGQYF
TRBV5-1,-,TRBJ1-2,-,TGCGCCAGCAGACCCCGGGACGGAGGAACTTCTAACTATGGCTGCACCTTC,CASRPRDGGTSNYGCTF
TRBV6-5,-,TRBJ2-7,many,TGTGCCAGCAGTACTAGCCGTTTCAGGGACGAGCAGTACTTC,CASSTSRFRDEQYF
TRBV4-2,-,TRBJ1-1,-,TGTGCCAGCAGCCAAGATCCCGGGGCTGGCGCTCCCGAAGCTTTCTTT,CASSQDPGAGAPEAFF
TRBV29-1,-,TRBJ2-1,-,TGCAGCGTTGGTGGCAACCAGGATGAGCAGTTCTTC,CSVGGNQDEQFF
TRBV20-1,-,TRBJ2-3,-,TGCAGTGCCCAAAGCGATACGCAGTATTTT,CSAQSDTQYF